This is a list of T cell receptor beta chains from one sample in a study of cytotoxic CD8 clonotypes in ibrutinib-treated CLL. TCRdb's table, derived via immunoSEQ multiplex PCR, lists solely in-frame clones and lacks some. The repertoire holds some 130,000 clones, with approximately 85% as singletons. Source: PBMCs, taken after 24 months of ibrutinib treatment. The receptors were sampled from a human donor with chronic lymphocytic leukemia. Each CDR3 is given with its conserved first and last residue. Expanded clones get a size class; other rows say once, few or many, or leave the size out.

abundance	v_gene	j_gene	CDR3aa
.	TRBV30	TRBJ2-3	CAWSPGANTQYF
.	TRBV10-3	TRBJ2-3	CAISDRDRGVTDTQYF
.	TRBV5-1	TRBJ2-3	CASSQRGFTDTQYF
few	TRBV4-1	TRBJ1-2	CASSTGPYGYTF
.	TRBV7-2	TRBJ1-4	CASTRQGTPGRATNEKLFF
.	TRBV5-6	TRBJ2-5	CASSIMTSGSGETQYF
.	TRBV7-2	TRBJ2-7	CASGRGALSYEQYF
.	TRBV9	TRBJ2-1	CASSQGTVSSNEQFF
.	TRBV6-5	TRBJ2-7	CASTQLAGGTYEQYF
.	TRBV7-2	TRBJ1-2	CASSLGQVPQSGYTF
.	TRBV6-5	TRBJ2-5	CASTQGGDLETQYF
.	TRBV7-2	TRBJ1-5	CASSLEVGSQHF
.	TRBV9	TRBJ1-2	CASSAGGARVYGYTF
.	TRBV27	TRBJ1-6	CATRGRGGNSPLHF
.	TRBV28	TRBJ1-5	CASSLTYSNQPQHF
.	TRBV7-2	TRBJ2-7	CASSLANSPREAYEQYF
.	TRBV29-1	TRBJ2-5	CSVVGAPGVGETQYF
.	TRBV14	TRBJ2-1	CASSAVDTAFTYNEQFF
once	TRBV18	TRBJ1-1	CASSPPGGGGTEAFF
.	TRBV28	TRBJ1-4	CASSLEQATNEKLFF
.	TRBV4-3	TRBJ2-5	CASSQRASGHQETQYF
.	TRBV19	TRBJ1-5	CASSIVGSNQPQHF
.	TRBV6-5	TRBJ2-7	CATGQTNSYEQYF
.	TRBV7-2	TRBJ2-6	CASSFDGSGANVLTF
.	TRBV4-1	TRBJ2-7	CASSPGGVRRLTGIEQYF
.	TRBV28	TRBJ2-1	CASNRELRVVEQFF
.	TRBV6-6	TRBJ1-2	CASSYETYGYTF
.	TRBV10-3	TRBJ2-1	CAISTTSGNEQFF
.	TRBV28	TRBJ1-3	CASSFSPGGFGNTIYF
.	TRBV30	TRBJ1-1	CAWSRVNTEAFF
.	TRBV19	TRBJ2-7	CASTLTASHSYEQYF
.	TRBV28	TRBJ2-1	CASSLLSDNEQFF
.	TRBV2	TRBJ1-4	CASSGRRDSLSSTNEKLFF
.	TRBV19	TRBJ1-2	CASSETWTGGQDYGYTF
.	TRBV7-6	TRBJ2-5	CASSFLTQETQYF
.	TRBV27	TRBJ2-2	CASKFRDSNTGELFF
.	TRBV28	TRBJ2-7	CASSPTPTGAYEQYF
once	TRBV15	TRBJ2-2	CATSRDRDTGELFF
.	TRBV28	TRBJ1-5	CASSLWGQGNQPQHF
.	TRBV28	TRBJ2-7	CASKRKRTGVFGEQYF
.	TRBV5-1	TRBJ2-5	CASTHLTQETQYF
.	TRBV5-6	TRBJ2-3	CASSRLSTSTDTQYF
.	TRBV9	TRBJ2-5	CASSLGRAGLETQYF
once	TRBV11-2	TRBJ2-7	CASSLGDFLAYEQYF
.	TRBV19	TRBJ2-5	CASKPGGTAQETQYF
.	TRBV15	TRBJ1-2	CATSSGQPGNYGYTF
.	TRBV2	TRBJ1-2	CASSERWDRHGYTF
.	TRBV6-5	TRBJ1-2	CASSYQSGTIGGYTF
many	TRBV20-1	TRBJ1-3	CSASLENTIYF
few	TRBV9	TRBJ1-2	CASSVTRGGYTF
.	TRBV28	TRBJ1-2	CASSLANRVTYGYTF
.	TRBV11-3	TRBJ2-1	CASSLGGDAGEQFF
.	TRBV30	TRBJ2-2	CAWSVSAPGAGELFF
few	TRBV5-1	TRBJ2-3	CASSLDVSGGLTDTQYF
.	TRBV4-3	TRBJ1-5	CASSQQGSNQPQHF